These 13 T cell receptor beta chains were sequenced from one sample in a study of beta chain features in type 1 diabetes. Every bit of the isolated RNA underwent reverse transcription, so sequencing read expressed TCRB transcripts. TCRdb's copy holds only in-frame clones and misses some; the assay was immunoSEQ multiplex PCR. The sample has hundreds of thousands of clones, 15% to 19% seen once. The source material was naive CD4+ T cells from blood. The receptors stem from a man aged 18 to 35 in good health.

This clone was seen more than once but under ten times. The chain links TRBV7-2 to TRBJ1-2; TRBD1 matches 8 bases. Germline V gene data show CDR1 as SGHTA and CDR2 as FQGNSA. Trimming at V came to 5 bases and at J to 4 bases, leaving 3 bases not matched to a gene. The CDR3 is 13 amino acids. The CDR3 loop reads CASSNGQGYGYTF. CDR3 sequence (DNA): TGTGCCAGCAGCAACGGACAGGGCTATGGCTACACCTTC.

The chain recombines TRBV28 with TRBJ2-1; D gene uncertain. The CDR3 totals 10 residues. Germline V lookup: CDR1 MDHEN, CDR2 SYDVKM. V shed 4 bases and J shed 9 bases, with 4 bases lying between them. For the CDR3, the DNA is TGTGCCAGCAGTTATCGTGAGCAGTTCTTC. Translated: CASSYREQFF. The full variable domain, its missing parts supplied by reference TRBV28 and TRBJ2-1, is DVKVTQSSRYLVKRTGEKVFLECVQDMDHENMFWYRQDPGLGLRLIYFSYDVKMKEKGDIPEGYSVSREKKERFSLILESASTNQTSMYLCASSYREQFFGPGTRLTVL.

The genes are TRBV6-6 and TRBJ2-1; D uncertain. Between the trimmed V and J ends, which lost 0 bases and 8 bases, there was a span of 17 bases. CDR1 and CDR2 (germline): MNHNY, SVGAGI (reference sequence). The CDR3 consists of 16 residues. The CDR3 nucleotides are TGTGCCAGCAGTTACTCGAAGGATAGGCTTAGGGATGAGCAGTTCTTC. It encodes CASSYSKDRLRDEQFF.

The J gene is TRBJ2-3, the V gene TRBV7-8, with D unclear. V gave up 5 bases and J gave up 3 bases, with 6 bases separating them. CDR3 length equals 12 residues. Germline V gives CDR1 SGHVS, CDR2 FQNEAQ. In nucleotides, the CDR3 is TGTGCCAGCAGCCTCGGGACAGATACGCAGTATTTT. It is translated as CASSLGTDTQYF.

The chain carries TRBV7-2 and TRBJ2-7; 12 bases are shared with TRBD2. The CDR3 has 16 amino acids. V shed 4 bases, J shed 2 bases, and the junction held 6 bases outside the gene matches. The germline V gene has CDR1 SGHTA and CDR2 FQGNSA. The CDR3: CASSSQTSGGAYEQYF. In DNA, the CDR3 is TGTGCCAGCAGCTCCCAGACTAGCGGGGGCGCCTACGAGCAGTACTTC.

This chain links TRBV6-6 with TRBJ2-3, with TRBD2 matching over 14 bases. With 5 bases clipped from V and 6 bases from J, the junction kept 7 bases outside the gene matches. This CDR3 has 16 residues. Germline CDR1 MNHNY, CDR2 SVGAGI (reference sequence). The CDR3 region is CASSALTSGGADTQYF. The DNA of the CDR3 is TGTGCCAGCAGTGCATTGACTAGCGGGGGGGCGGATACGCAGTATTTT.

This clone was found a few times. V is TRBV18 and J is TRBJ1-2; weak D call: TRBD1 (6 bases). CDR1 and CDR2 (germline): KGHSH, LQKENI. CDR3 length: 17 amino acids. The V end was cut by 0 bases, the J end by 2 bases, with 16 bases between. CDR3 nucleotides: TGTGCCAGCTCACCACCAGACAACAGGGTTTCCAACTATGGCTACACCTTC. It translates to CASSPPDNRVSNYGYTF.

The table lists this clone with a few counts. The chain couples TRBV7-9 to TRBJ2-1, with 8 nucleotides matching TRBD1. The CDR3 is 15 amino acids. V lost 5 bases and J lost 5; bases outside the gene matches: 8. Germline values: CDR1 SEHNR, CDR2 FQNEAQ (reference sequence). This chain's CDR3 is CASSLTGTGNNEQFF. The CDR3 DNA follows: TGTGCCAGCAGCCTAACCGGGACAGGCAACAATGAGCAGTTCTTC.

This chain connects TRBV7-2 to TRBJ1-2; possibly TRBD1 for D (6 bases). The CDR3 runs to 14 residues. V was pared by 5 bases and J by 4 bases, with 14 bases between. From germline, CDR1 is SGHTA and CDR2 FQGNSA. For the CDR3, the DNA is TGTGCCAGCAGCCAGGACGGACAGACCTATGGCTACACCTTC. Translating gives CASSQDGQTYGYTF.

This rearrangement joins TRBV5-1 to TRBJ2-7; 9 bases fit TRBD1. Unmatched junction bases numbered 14, after V lost 4 bases and J lost 3 bases. CDR1 is SGHRS and CDR2 is YFSETQ in the germline V gene. The CDR3 has 17 amino acids. Here the CDR3 reads CASSLLGTGRSIYEQYF. Here the CDR3 DNA reads TGCGCCAGCAGCCTCTTAGGGACAGGGAGATCCATCTACGAGCAGTACTTC. The full variable domain, completed using reference TRBV5-1 and TRBJ2-7, is KAGVTQTPRYLIKTRGQQVTLSCSPISGHRSVSWYQQTPGQGLQFLFEYFSETQRNKGNFPGRFSGRQFSNSRSEMNVSTLELGDSALYLCASSLLGTGRSIYEQYFGPGTRLTVT.

The genes are TRBV19 and TRBJ1-1; weak D call: TRBD1 (6 bases). V dropped 3 bases and J dropped 4 bases, with 15 bases sitting between them. The CDR3 is 15 residues long. Germline V gene lookup returns CDR1 LNHDA and CDR2 SQIVND (reference sequence). The CDR3 region has the DNA TGTGCCAGTAGTATCCGACCAGGGGCAGTCACTGAAGCTTTCTTT. Residues: CASSIRPGAVTEAFF.

V gene TRBV5-1 combines with J gene TRBJ1-1, with no clear D. This CDR3 has 13 residues. Trimming removed 0 bases at V and 5 bases at J, with 8 bases between. Germline-derived CDR1 and CDR2 are SGHRS and YFSETQ. The CDR3 nucleotides are TGCGCCAGCAGCTTGGCCGTGGGGACTGAAGCTTTCTTT. Its protein product is CASSLAVGTEAFF. Supplemented by reference TRBV5-1 and TRBJ1-1, the full variable domain reads KAGVTQTPRYLIKTRGQQVTLSCSPISGHRSVSWYQQTPGQGLQFLFEYFSETQRNKGNFPGRFSGRQFSNSRSEMNVSTLELGDSALYLCASSLAVGTEAFFGQGTRLTVV.

The chain has TRBV4-1 and TRBJ2-5, with D tentatively TRBD1 or TRBD2 (5 bases each). This CDR3 has 14 residues. The germline V gene encodes CDR1 MGHRA and CDR2 YSYEKL. Trimming pared 3 bases from V and 5 bases from J, leaving 13 bases between. The CDR3 spells CASSHRQGVETQYF. The CDR3 nucleotides are TGCGCCAGCAGCCACAGGCAGGGAGTGGAGACCCAGTACTTC.